Sequencing of this T cell receptor beta chain was carried out in a study of response to subunit inactivated influenza vaccine. Germline V gene data show CDR1 as MNHEY and CDR2 as SVGEGT. The CDR3 totals 14 residues. Trimming removed 10 bases at V and 6 bases at J, with 18 bases between. MiXCR, run by TCRdb on the RT-PCR reads, gives a single entry per CDR3 protein. The table has hundreds of thousands of distinct CDR3 sequences, about 11% seen once; the top ten hold 11%. General observations from the study: T cells newly recruited by each seasonal influenza vaccination are few, the authors suggested.

The sample holds a few counts of this clonotype. The antigen is not known. The same specimen was also included in a second study, on T cells expressing NK-cell markers. This second study notes: TCR beta cDNA was generated via 5'RACE template switching incorporating UMIs. Sorted CD3+CD56+NKG2C+, CD3+CD56+NKG2C- and CD3+CD56-NKG2C+ T cells provided the TCR beta repertoires. NKG2C+ dominant clonotype frequencies in six or seven donors were roughly 1.0-7.5% of CD8+ T cells. Four donors likewise had their CD3+CD56-NKG2C+ fraction led by these clonotypes.

The clonotype comes from a man aged 50 to 59 who received an inactivated influenza vaccine. V is TRBV6-2 or TRBV6-3 and J is TRBJ2-2, with D possibly being TRBD1 (6 bases). The sample here was PBMCs from blood, taken on the day of vaccination. The CDR3 spells CATFLSGQPGELFF. The CDR3, as DNA: TGTGCCACCTTCTTATCGGGACAACCCGGGGAGCTGTTTTTT.